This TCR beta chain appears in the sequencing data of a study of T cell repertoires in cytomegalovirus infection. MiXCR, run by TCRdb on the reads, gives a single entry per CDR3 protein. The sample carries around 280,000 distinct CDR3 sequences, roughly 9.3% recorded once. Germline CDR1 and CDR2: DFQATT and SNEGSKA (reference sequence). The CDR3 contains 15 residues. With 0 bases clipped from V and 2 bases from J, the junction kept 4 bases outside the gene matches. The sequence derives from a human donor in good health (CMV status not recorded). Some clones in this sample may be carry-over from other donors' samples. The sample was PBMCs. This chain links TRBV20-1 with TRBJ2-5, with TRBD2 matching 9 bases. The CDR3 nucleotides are TGCAGTGCTAGAGAGCCTAGCGGGACACAAGAGACCCAGTACTTC. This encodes CSAREPSGTQETQYF.